The source of this TCR beta chain is a study of shared clonotypes between healthy human individuals (dated by TCRdb to 2019 to 2021). A note on the overall study: A couple of women and a few men aged 18 to 49 years were included in the cohort. For each donor, CD4 naive and CD4 memory were each given three plates, CD8 naive was given two plates, and CD8 memory was given one plate. Blood TCR repertoires of a handful of healthy adults were deeply sequenced to estimate repertoire size and the extent of clonotype sharing between individuals. Libraries were prepared and TCR repertoires were sequenced by different laboratories using diverse techniques, in order to increase sequencing depth and limit assay-specific biases. Between about 0.94 and 8.9 billion PBMCs per donor were obtained by leukapheresis. What the research found in general, with its limitations: Sampling was restricted to blood, and TCR repertoires in tissue are likely to differ from TCR repertoires in blood. Even with the large sequencing depth, rarefaction of the sorted-subset datasets indicated that sequencing was incomplete. Pairwise subsampling indicated that sequencing depth was expected to affect the degree of clonotype sharing among donors. The genetic and exposure-history diversity represented was limited by the small number of donors. Compared with non-shared clonotypes, clonotypes shared by all four sorted-subset donors had higher generation probabilities. Naive subsets generally had larger estimated clonotype richness than memory subsets did. About 4.5% of naive CD4, 3.5% of naive CD8, roughly 2.4% of memory CD4, and over 0.35% of memory CD8 clonotypes were shared across several donors.

As to this clone: What antigen it recognizes has not been identified. No quality values exist for individual bases; no much larger clone is one base distant.

CD8 naive samples were obtained by positive selection for CCR7 among CD45RO-negative cells, yielding a CD45RA+CCR7+ population from which TemRA cells were excluded. The donors were healthy, HIV-negative adults who had no recently reported acute infections or vaccinations. Only Caucasian adults living in Nashville, Tennessee, USA were represented among the donors. After blood collection by leukapheresis, PBMCs were isolated using Ficoll-Histopaque density gradient centrifugation and then cryopreserved in the vapor phase of liquid nitrogen. Purity and quantity of every magnetically sorted T cell population were checked by analytical flow cytometry. From each sorted fraction, genomic DNA was isolated and quantified by UV absorbance on a Nanodrop 2000c. Using the deep immunoSEQ assay, multiplex PCR amplified TCR CDR3 regions from genomic DNA. Genomic DNA extracted from each cell subset was distributed evenly over all wells of several immunoSEQ 96-well plates, and each plate served as one replicate. For sorted subsets, around 0.2 ug of genomic DNA, equivalent to some 33,000 T cell genomes, went into each replicate PCR. The purified libraries were quantified using a Qubit 3.0 fluorometer, sized with a Bioanalyzer 2100, and then quantified again using the KAPA Library Quantification kit. Every immunoSEQ 96-well plate was sequenced on a dedicated single-read 150-cycle Illumina NextSeq 550 flow cell. Per the original workflow: Because the immunoSEQ output included only junctional sequences and no quality scores, the filtering could not be the same as the filtering used for full-length reads. To assign V/J genes and CDR3, sequences were annotated against IMGT germline references using PyIR, a Python wrapper for IgBLAST v1.9. Reads with weak V/J assignments (E-value above 1e-6), missing CDR3, stop codons, out-of-frame junctions, or ambiguous translated residues were removed. V3J clonotypes were defined by identical inferred V gene, J gene, and CDR3 amino acid sequence. To compute the percentage overlap between repertoires, the number of shared unique clonotypes was divided by the size of the smaller repertoire. Richness of each repertoire was evaluated using RTK rarefaction, the Chao1 estimator, and Recon v2.1 estimates of unobserved clonotypes. Generation probabilities for all TCRbeta clonotypes obtained by the gDNA method from a handful of donors were computed using OLGA. TCRdb stores this immuneACCESS table with in-frame sequences only. Part of the clones is absent; in the studies checked, under half of the shortfall reflects unresolved V genes, and no reason is known for the rest. V and J calls and clone size are those listed in that table; D and trimming were worked out from the DNA. Within this sample are around 2,100,000 clones, with 85% to 95% of them counted one time only. The ten largest clones take up 0.95% to 1.5% of the sample.

According to the germline V gene, CDR1 reads MNHNS and CDR2 reads SASEGT. The CDR3 spans 15 residues, from the cysteine through the phenylalanine. Only the CDR3 part of the read is kept: 45 bases, read in frame from the first base. V and J lose 6 bases and 2 bases, and a span of 16 bases separates them. The rearranged chain carries TRBV6-1 and TRBJ2-5; the D gene could be TRBD1 or TRBD2, each one agreeing over 5 bases. The sequencing sample was made of naive CD8+ T cells sorted from blood. The cell subset or site label corresponds to: CD45RA+CCR7+. This receptor was taken from a man aged 18 to 30 in good health. The CDR3 protein is CASRAPGARQETQYF. The nucleotide sequence is TGTGCCAGCAGGGCGCCCGGGGCTCGGCAAGAGACCCAGTACTTC.